The following is a TCR beta chain sequence with its context. Patients in Seattle were enrolled during active infection, then followed longitudinally. This sample is drawn from a study of blood T cell repertoires in COVID-19. CDR3 length: 13 residues. V shed 1 base and J shed 11 bases, with 14 bases lying between them. Germline lookup yields CDR1 SEHNR and CDR2 FQNEAQ (reference sequence). TCRdb's copy holds only in-frame clones and misses some; the assay was immunoSEQ multiplex PCR. Of around 210,000 clones in the sample, over 75% were seen once. Sequenced: peripheral blood. The TCR originated in a man over 45 with COVID-19, enrolled during active disease. V is TRBV7-9 and J is TRBJ1-1; D gene uncertain. The CDR3 nucleotides are TGTGCCAGCAGCTTAGTTGCGGCGTGGGAGGCTTTCTTT. Translation: CASSLVAAWEAFF. The whole variable domain, filled in from reference TRBV7-9 and TRBJ1-1, reads DTGVSQNPRHKITKRGQNVTFRCDPISEHNRLYWYRQTLGQGPEFLTYFQNEAQLEKSRLLSDRFSAERPKGSFSTLEIQRTEQGDSAMYLCASSLVAAWEAFFGQGTRLTVV.